The 32 T cell receptor beta chains listed next were all sequenced from one sample in a study of blood T cell repertoires in COVID-19. This table comes from immunoSEQ multiplex PCR, and its TCRdb copy is limited to in-frame clones, with some not included. This sample has some 320,000 clones; about nine tenths occur once, and the top ten carry around 2.5%. Sample: PBMCs or T cells enriched from blood (not recorded which). The receptors originated from a man aged 60 to 75 who had recovered from COVID-19.

This clone was detected once. The V call is TRBV25-1, the J call TRBJ1-1; D is ambiguous. V gave up 3 bases and J gave up 6 bases, with 11 bases separating them. The CDR3 runs to 13 residues. Germline-derived CDR1 and CDR2 are MGHDK and SYGVNS. The CDR3 loop reads CASSEFIGSEAFF. In nucleotides, the CDR3 is TGTGCCAGCAGTGAGTTTATCGGGTCTGAAGCTTTCTTT.

This clone was observed a single time. This chain links TRBV30 with TRBJ1-1; no reliable D call. The CDR3 is 13 amino acids. Trimming cost V 0 bases and J 0 bases, with 5 bases left between them. Germline assignment: CDR1 GTSNPN and CDR2 SVGIG (reference sequence). The CDR3: CAWSVQLNTEAFF. The CDR3 DNA is TGTGCCTGGAGTGTACAACTGAACACTGAAGCTTTCTTT.

The chain is built from TRBV19 and TRBJ2-7, with TRBD2 identical over 8 bases. The CDR3 covers 15 residues. Trimming cost V 6 bases and J 0 bases; bases outside gene matches: 7. Germline CDR1 is LNHDA and CDR2 is SQIVND (reference sequence). The DNA for the CDR3 is TGTGCCAGTAGACGGATAGCGGGGAGCTCCTACGAGCAGTACTTC. Protein product: CASRRIAGSSYEQYF.

The J gene is TRBJ1-2, the V gene TRBV6-5; a possible D gene is TRBD1 (5 bases). Germline V gives CDR1 MNHEY, CDR2 SVGAGI. V was clipped by 4 bases and J by 5 bases, with 11 bases between them. The CDR3 loop spans 13 amino acids. CDR3 coding DNA: TGTGCCAGCAGTTTAGGGGCCGCTTATGGCTACACCTTC. Translation gives CASSLGAAYGYTF.

In this sample, this clone turned up once. V gene TRBV2 combines with J gene TRBJ2-2, with TRBD1 matching over 9 bases. The CDR3 sequence is 15 residues long. Germline V lookup: CDR1 SNHLY, CDR2 FYNNEI. V trimming: 6 bases; J trimming: 1 base; junction bases outside the gene matches: 3. CDR3 region: CASSAGQGNTGELFF. The CDR3 nucleotides are TGTGCCAGCAGCGCGGGACAGGGGAACACCGGGGAGCTGTTTTTT.

This rearrangement joins TRBV11-2 to TRBJ2-1; unclear D gene. Germline V CDR1 and CDR2: SGHAT, FQNNGV. Trimming removed 2 bases at V and 0 bases at J, with 8 bases between. The CDR3 is 15 amino acids. Here the CDR3 DNA reads TGTGCCAGCAGCTTACAGGCGAGCTCCTACAATGAGCAGTTCTTC. This gives the protein CASSLQASSYNEQFF.

The chain uses TRBV3-1 (or the pseudogene TRBV3-2) and TRBJ2-3; 10 nucleotides align to TRBD2. The CDR3 is 16 residues long. Germline loops: CDR1 LGHDT, CDR2 YNNKEL (reference sequence). The V gene end was trimmed by 4 bases and the J gene end by 2 bases; junction bases not matched to a gene: 6. The CDR3 DNA reads as TGTGCCAGCAGCCCCCGCCTAGCGGGAGACACAGATACGCAGTATTTT. Protein product: CASSPRLAGDTDTQYF.

V is TRBV5-6 and J is TRBJ1-1; 7 positions match TRBD1. V gave up 2 bases and J gave up 0 bases; unmatched junction bases: 7. Germline assignment: CDR1 SGHDT and CDR2 YYEEEE. This CDR3 comprises 16 residues. The DNA of the CDR3 is TGTGCCAGCAGCTTAGAATACAGGGGAATGAACACTGAAGCTTTCTTT. Translation: CASSLEYRGMNTEAFF.

This chain joins TRBV30 and TRBJ2-1; 12 nucleotides match TRBD2. The CDR3 spans 13 residues. J gave up 7 bases and V 8 bases, and 6 bases lay outside the gene matches. Per the germline V gene, CDR1 is GTSNPN and CDR2 is SVGIG (reference sequence). CDR3 nucleotide sequence: TGTGCCGGGACTAGCGGGCAATCAAATGAGCAGTTCTTC. This codes for CAGTSGQSNEQFF.

This clone was recorded once. This rearrangement joins TRBV11-2 to TRBJ2-5; TRBD2 matches 7 bases. Trimming at V came to 0 bases and at J to 5 bases, leaving 12 bases not matched to a gene. This CDR3 has 17 residues. CDR1 is SGHAT and CDR2 is FQNNGV in the germline V gene. This CDR3 is CASSLEGPGTMRETQYF. Written as DNA, the CDR3 is TGTGCCAGCAGCTTAGAGGGACCGGGGACTATGCGGGAGACCCAGTACTTC.

The chain has TRBV10-3 and TRBJ1-6, with no clear D. The CDR3 is 14 amino acids. Germline CDR1 ENHRY, CDR2 SYGVKD. V lost 2 bases and J lost 9, with 11 bases in between. The CDR3 reads CAISETASGSPLHF. In nucleotides, the CDR3 is TGTGCCATCAGTGAGACAGCCTCCGGTTCACCCCTCCACTTT.

The chain couples TRBV7-6 to TRBJ2-5, with 8 bases lining up with TRBD1. CDR1 and CDR2 from the germline V gene are SGHVS and FNYEAQ. The length of the CDR3 is 14 residues. V lost 5 bases and J lost 4; bases outside the gene matches: 6. The CDR3 is CASSPRGLRETQYF. Written as DNA, the CDR3 is TGTGCCAGCAGCCCCAGGGGGCTGAGAGAGACCCAGTACTTC.

About this clone: Other DNA sequences in the sample encode the same CDR3. This chain uses TRBV27 with TRBJ1-5; 8 bases are shared with TRBD1. The V segment lost 3 bases and the J segment 4 bases; nucleotides outside the gene matches: 5. CDR3 length equals 15 residues. Germline loops: CDR1 MNHEY, CDR2 SMNVEV (reference sequence). DNA for the CDR3: TGTGCCAGCAGTTTGGGTGGACAGGGTAATCAGCCCCAGCATTTT. This encodes CASSLGGQGNQPQHF.

The chain recombines TRBV12-3 or TRBV12-4 with TRBJ2-1; D not resolved. V was shortened by 1 base and J by 15 bases, with 13 bases between the two germline ends. This CDR3 has 12 amino acids. The CDR3 spells CASSLDYRRSFF. DNA of the CDR3: TGTGCCAGCAGTTTAGACTACCGGCGATCGTTCTTC.

The CDR3: CASSVALVQPGMADTQYF. In DNA form, the CDR3 reads TGTGCCAGCAGCGTAGCCCTAGTCCAACCGGGGATGGCAGATACGCAGTATTTT. The chain employs TRBV9 and TRBJ2-3, with a possible D match to TRBD2 (5 bases). V shed 0 bases and J shed 4 bases, with 21 bases lying between them. The germline gives CDR1 SGDLS, CDR2 YYNGEE. The CDR3 length is 18 residues.

J is TRBJ2-7 and V is TRBV3-1 (or the pseudogene TRBV3-2); 7 bases align to TRBD2. The CDR3 has 15 amino acids. Germline CDR1 is LGHDT and CDR2 is YNNKEL (reference sequence). J was trimmed by 5 bases and V by 5 bases; bases with no gene match: 12. The CDR3 reads CASSSSETSLNEQYF. CDR3 coding DNA: TGTGCCAGCAGCTCCTCGGAGACTAGCCTCAACGAGCAGTACTTC.

CDR3 sequence reads: CAIRKGLITDTQYF. The DNA for the CDR3 is TGTGCCATCAGGAAAGGACTAATCACAGATACGCAGTATTTT. The gene calls are TRBV10-3 and TRBJ2-3; a weak D match, TRBD2 (6 bases). This CDR3 is 14 amino acids long. V was shortened by 6 bases and J by 2 bases, with 12 bases between the two germline ends. Germline CDR1 ENHRY, CDR2 SYGVKD.

The gene calls are TRBV7-3 and TRBJ1-3; TRBD1 is a possible D gene (5 bases). This CDR3 has 13 amino acids. The germline V and J ends were trimmed by 5 bases and 4 bases, with 9 bases remaining between them. Germline V gives CDR1 SGHTA, CDR2 FQGTGA. CDR3 sequence (DNA): TGTGCCAGCAGCCCGGACATAGGAAACACCATATATTTT. Translating gives CASSPDIGNTIYF.

This clone was seen just once. This chain uses TRBV12-5 with TRBJ2-7, with TRBD1 matching 9 bases. The V gene end was trimmed by 5 bases and the J gene end by 1 base; junction bases not matched to a gene: 6. Germline-derived CDR1 and CDR2 are LGHNT and FRNRAP. CDR3 length: 15 residues. CDR3 sequence (DNA): TGTGCTAGTGGTACCCCGGGACAGGGTTCCTACGAGCAGTACTTC. The encoded protein is CASGTPGQGSYEQYF. Full variable domain (outside the CDR3, taken from reference TRBV12-5 and TRBJ2-7): DARVTQTPRHKVTEMGQEVTMRCQPILGHNTVFWYRQTMMQGLELLAYFRNRAPLDDSGMPKDRFSAEMPDATLATLKIQPSEPRDSAVYFCASGTPGQGSYEQYFGPGTRLTVT.

The chain joins TRBV6-5 to TRBJ2-3; 8 positions agree with TRBD1. The germline gives CDR1 MNHEY, CDR2 SVGAGI. V lost 5 bases to trimming and J lost 4 bases; unmatched junction nucleotides: 8. The CDR3 totals 15 residues. CDR3 protein: CASSQTGGVSDTQYF. The DNA for the CDR3 is TGTGCCAGCAGTCAAACAGGGGGAGTCTCAGATACGCAGTATTTT.

V is TRBV7-6 and J is TRBJ2-1; tentative D call: TRBD1 (6 bases). V lost 3 bases, J lost 6 bases, and 9 bases lay in between. There are 13 residues in the CDR3. Germline V CDR1 and CDR2: SGHVS, FNYEAQ. The CDR3 loop reads CASSFGGPNEQFF. CDR3 coding DNA: TGTGCCAGCAGCTTTGGGGGCCCCAATGAGCAGTTCTTC.

This clone is a singleton in its sample. The gene calls are TRBV11-2 and TRBJ2-5; 9 bases align to TRBD2. The V segment lost 1 base and the J segment 5 bases; nucleotides outside the gene matches: 8. CDR1 is SGHAT, CDR2 FQNNGV, per germline. The CDR3 is 16 residues long. In DNA, the CDR3 is TGTGCCAGCAGCTTAGGTCCAGCGGGGGGCGGCGAGACCCAGTACTTC. Protein product: CASSLGPAGGGETQYF.

The rearrangement links TRBV29-1 to TRBJ1-1, with a weak D call TRBD1 (6 bases). In germline, CDR1 is SQVTM, CDR2 ANQGSEA. CDR3 size: 13 residues. The V end was cut by 2 bases, the J end by 2 bases, with 9 bases between. The DNA for the CDR3 is TGCAGCGTTGAAAAACAGGGTAACACTGAAGCTTTCTTT. It is translated as CSVEKQGNTEAFF.

The chain couples TRBV27 to TRBJ1-4, with D perhaps matching TRBD1 (5 bases). Germline V gives CDR1 MNHEY, CDR2 SMNVEV (reference sequence). Trimming left V 8 bases short and J 5 bases short, with 12 bases between. The CDR3 sequence is 13 residues long. The CDR3 nucleotides are TGTGCCAGCCGGGACTTCACAAATGAAAAACTGTTTTTT. Protein sequence: CASRDFTNEKLFF.

The chain has TRBV6-5 and TRBJ1-1; perhaps TRBD1 as D (5 bases). Germline V lookup: CDR1 MNHEY, CDR2 SVGAGI. This CDR3 spans 13 amino acids. V was shortened by 11 bases and J by 1 base, with 14 bases between the two germline ends. The CDR3 region is CAGLRDANTEAFF. The CDR3 DNA is TGTGCCGGACTACGGGACGCGAACACTGAAGCTTTCTTT.

V and J are TRBV19 and TRBJ1-5, with D tentatively TRBD1 (6 bases). This CDR3 region has 15 residues. Germline CDR1 and CDR2: LNHDA and SQIVND (reference sequence). Trimming cost V 7 bases and J 3 bases, with 16 bases left between them. CDR3 in amino acids: CASIAGGGNNQPQHF. As DNA, the CDR3 is TGTGCCAGTATCGCGGGAGGGGGGAACAATCAGCCCCAGCATTTT.

The chain is built from TRBV18 and TRBJ1-1, with 7 bases aligning to TRBD1. CDR3 size: 13 residues. V lost 8 bases to trimming and J lost 2 bases; unmatched junction nucleotides: 5. Germline-derived CDR1 and CDR2 are KGHSH and LQKENI. Written as DNA, the CDR3 is TGTGCCAGCACCACAGGGGAAAACACTGAAGCTTTCTTT. The encoded protein is CASTTGENTEAFF.

V usage is TRBV27 and J usage is TRBJ2-2; D is uncertain. The CDR3 is 13 residues long. Trimming left V 6 bases short and J 0 bases short, with 5 bases between. The germline gives CDR1 MNHEY, CDR2 SMNVEV (reference sequence). CDR3 sequence: CASRQPNTGELFF. CDR3 coding DNA: TGTGCCAGCAGACAGCCGAACACCGGGGAGCTGTTTTTT.

V usage is TRBV30 and J usage is TRBJ1-1, with a possible D match to TRBD1 (5 bases). The CDR3 is 13 amino acids. Germline V gene lookup returns CDR1 GTSNPN and CDR2 SVGIG (reference sequence). The V end lost 4 bases, the J end lost 4 bases, and 13 bases lay between the germline ends. CDR3 sequence reads: CAWNPTGGTEAFF. In DNA, the CDR3 is TGTGCCTGGAACCCGACCGGGGGCACTGAAGCTTTCTTT.

The gene calls are TRBV9 and TRBJ2-1; TRBD2 matches 7 bases. V was clipped by 3 bases and J by 4 bases; unmatched bases: 10. CDR3 length: 16 amino acids. Germline lookup yields CDR1 SGDLS and CDR2 YYNGEE. The CDR3, as DNA: TGTGCCAGCAGCGATGCCGGGACTACGATTTACAATGAGCAGTTCTTC. Translating it yields CASSDAGTTIYNEQFF.

The gene calls are TRBV19 and TRBJ2-7; TRBD2 aligns across 8 bases. The V gene's germline CDR1 is LNHDA and CDR2 SQIVND (reference sequence). CDR3 length: 15 amino acids. J was trimmed by 2 bases and V by 2 bases; bases with no gene match: 5. CDR3 sequence: CASSISRGGTYEQYF. CDR3 nucleotides: TGTGCCAGTAGTATAAGTCGGGGGGGGACCTACGAGCAGTACTTC.

This chain uses TRBV9 with TRBJ1-2; tentatively, D is TRBD1 (6 bases). The CDR3 spans 12 residues. V dropped 4 bases and J dropped 8 bases, with 12 bases sitting between them. Germline loops: CDR1 SGDLS, CDR2 YYNGEE. The CDR3 is CASSPGVGGYTF. The CDR3 coding sequence is TGTGCCAGCAGCCCAGGGGTTGGAGGCTACACCTTC.